There are many counts of the clone carrying this T cell receptor beta chain. Its cognate antigen is unknown. The sample belongs to a study of T cell repertoires in cytomegalovirus infection. Study-level findings and limits: It was HLA-C-restricted CMV-specific TCR beta clonotypes that dominated the response ex vivo. Summed frequency of shared TCR beta families picked out CMV carriers who also had the relevant HLA.

TCRdb reprocessed the reads via MiXCR and lists one record per CDR3 protein. The top ten clones hold around 20% of a sample with roughly 150,000 distinct CDR3 sequences, approximately 17% of them seen once. The V gene lost 3 bases and the J gene lost 3 bases, with 11 bases spanning the gap. The CDR3 spans 14 residues. Germline V gene lookup returns CDR1 SNHLY and CDR2 FYNNEI. This TCR derives from a human donor in good health (CMV status not recorded). Some clones in this sample may be carry-over from other donors' samples. J is TRBJ1-1 and V is TRBV2, with D possibly matching TRBD1 (5 bases). Sequenced sample: CD8+ T cells from PBMCs. The CDR3 protein is CASSDRAVDTEAFF. The CDR3 DNA reads TGTGCCAGCAGTGACAGGGCGGTTGACACTGAAGCTTTCTTT.